What follows are 5 T cell receptor beta chains derived from one specimen sequenced in a study of Ad26.COV2.S vaccination and SARS-CoV-2 variants. Using immunoSEQ multiplex PCR, the repertoire was profiled, and TCRdb retains in-frame clones only, with some absent. This repertoire shows fewer than 900,000 clones, approximately 88% found once; its top ten account for about 1.5%. Described treatment: some 20 received Ad26.COV2.S at low or high dose, single or two shots; about 5 received placebo; per-sample allocation not given. Specimens were obtained on day 63 following the first vaccine or placebo injection. The source was peripheral blood, collected in a trial of Ad26.COV2.S vaccine versus placebo. The receptors stem from a person between 18 and 59 years old who received the Ad26.COV2.S COVID-19 vaccine or a placebo.

The chain has TRBV6-5 and TRBJ1-6; the D is unclear. There are 13 residues in the CDR3. Germline V gene lookup returns CDR1 MNHEY and CDR2 SVGAGI. Trimming removed 6 bases from V and 10 bases from J, with 13 bases in between. The CDR3 region is CASRRVLKSPLHF. The CDR3 nucleotides are TGTGCCAGCAGGAGGGTTCTCAAGTCACCCCTCCACTTT.

This clone was counted a few times. The chain couples TRBV2 to TRBJ1-1; D is undetermined. The germline gives CDR1 SNHLY, CDR2 FYNNEI. The CDR3 runs 13 residues. The V end was cut by 7 bases, the J end by 5 bases, with 14 bases between. The CDR3 DNA is TGTGCCAGCAATTTGAGGGCGGGTACTGAAGCTTTCTTT. The encoded protein is CASNLRAGTEAFF. Using reference TRBV2 and TRBJ1-1 for the parts outside the CDR3, the full variable domain is EPEVTQTPSHQVTQMGQEVILRCVPISNHLYFYWYRQILGQKVEFLVSFYNNEISEKSEIFDDQFSVERPDGSNFTLKIRSTKLEDSAMYFCASNLRAGTEAFFGQGTRLTVV.

This rearrangement joins TRBV12-3 or TRBV12-4 to TRBJ2-1; D remains ambiguous. V lost 7 bases and J 8 bases, leaving 15 bases between the germline ends. The CDR3 runs 13 residues. The CDR3, as DNA: TGTGCCAGCACCCTCCCGATTGGGGATGAGCAGTTCTTC. The encoded protein is CASTLPIGDEQFF.

The chain carries TRBV19 and TRBJ2-3, with 7 bases aligning to TRBD2. The CDR3 extends over 15 amino acids. Trimming removed 5 bases from V and 4 bases from J; junction bases left unmatched: 9. The germline V gene has CDR1 LNHDA and CDR2 SQIVND (reference sequence). CDR3 nucleotide sequence: TGTGCCAGTAGTCCCCGACTAGCAAGGCCAGATACGCAGTATTTT. It yields the protein CASSPRLARPDTQYF.

V gene TRBV7-3 combines with J gene TRBJ2-5, with no clear D. The CDR3 sequence is 14 residues long. Deletions cut 4 bases from V and 5 bases from J, with 14 bases between. CDR1 is SGHTA and CDR2 is FQGTGA in the germline V gene. CDR3 residues: CASSYFADSETQYF. CDR3 in DNA: TGTGCCAGCAGCTACTTCGCCGATAGCGAGACCCAGTACTTC.